A single sample gave rise to the 17 T cell receptor beta chains below, sequenced in a study of T cells in narcolepsy. The protocol was immunoSEQ multiplex PCR, while the TCRdb copy is restricted to in-frame clones and leaves out a portion. The repertoire holds fewer than 40,000 clones, with about four fifths as singletons. The sample comprised CD45RA- memory CD4+ T cells from PBMCs. These receptors came from a human donor with narcolepsy.

With respect to this clone: Other DNA sequences in the sample encode the same CDR3. The V gene is TRBV20-1, the J gene TRBJ2-3; no reliable D call. Germline V gene sequence: CDR1 DFQATT, CDR2 SNEGSKA (reference sequence). The CDR3 sequence is 11 residues long. The V end lost 2 bases, the J end lost 2 bases, and 2 bases lay between the germline ends. The CDR3 DNA is TGCAGTGCTAGAACCACAGATACGCAGTATTTT. Translating it yields CSARTTDTQYF.

The chain has TRBV5-8 and TRBJ2-2; 8 bases align to TRBD2. Trimming cost V 2 bases and J 1 base; bases outside gene matches: 10. The CDR3 has 18 amino acids. The V gene's germline CDR1 is SGHTS and CDR2 YDEGEE. CDR3 region: CASSLRTSGGRNTGELFF. The CDR3 nucleotides read TGTGCCAGCAGCTTAAGAACGAGCGGGGGCCGGAACACCGGGGAGCTGTTTTTT.

The chain has TRBV5-1 and TRBJ2-3, with D unclear. The CDR3 spans 16 residues. Looked up from germline, CDR1 is SGHRS and CDR2 is YFSETQ. V shed 0 bases and J shed 0 bases, with 11 bases lying between them. The CDR3 spells CASSLEGIASTDTQYF. The CDR3 DNA reads as TGCGCCAGCAGCTTGGAGGGAATCGCTAGCACAGATACGCAGTATTTT.

This sequence joins TRBV28 and TRBJ1-1, with a weak D call TRBD1 (5 bases). The CDR3 is made up of 15 amino acids. The V gene lost 7 bases and the J gene lost 0 bases, with 15 bases spanning the gap. Germline V gives CDR1 MDHEN, CDR2 SYDVKM. Here the CDR3 DNA reads TGTGCCAGCACCCCGCCCCAGGGCCTGAACACTGAAGCTTTCTTT. Its translation: CASTPPQGLNTEAFF.

On this clone: Here the CDR3 omits its conserved ending phenylalanine or tryptophan, so a read error is the likely source. Because the CDR3's place on the DNA is in doubt, the DNA is left out and the CDR3 is given as listed by TCRdb. The gene calls are TRBV21-1 and TRBJ2-4; the listed D gene, TRBD1, was not tested against the DNA. TRBV21-1 is flagged as a pseudogene. The CDR3 extends over 13 residues, inclusive of both ends. The CDR3 loop reads CASSSSPAGQPPL.

This rearrangement joins TRBV2 to TRBJ2-7, with no clear D. The CDR3 runs 13 residues. The V and J ends lost 1 base and 5 bases respectively, with 9 bases between them. The germline V gene has CDR1 SNHLY and CDR2 FYNNEI. The CDR3 DNA reads as TGTGCCAGCAGTGAAGAGGCCTGGGACGAGCAGTACTTC. Its protein is CASSEEAWDEQYF.

The J gene is TRBJ2-3, the V gene TRBV7-6; 9 bases are shared with TRBD1. In germline, CDR1 is SGHVS, CDR2 FNYEAQ. Trimming cost V 1 base and J 8 bases; bases outside gene matches: 7. CDR3 length equals 15 residues. The CDR3 protein is CASSLVGTGKGTQYF. As DNA, the CDR3 is TGTGCCAGCAGCTTAGTTGGGACAGGGAAAGGTACGCAGTATTTT.

CDR3 bases: TGTGCCAGCTCGCCCCCTCAGGGGCCGGACGAGCAGTACGTC. Translating it yields CASSPPQGPDEQYV. The V and J genes are TRBV18 and TRBJ2-7, with a possible D match to TRBD1 (6 bases). The V and J ends lost 6 bases and 5 bases respectively, with 17 bases between them. Germline V gene data show CDR1 as KGHSH and CDR2 as LQKENI. This CDR3 has 14 amino acids.

This clone was seen just once. V gene TRBV6-5 combines with J gene TRBJ1-1; tentatively, D is TRBD1 (5 bases). The CDR3 has 12 residues. Trimming shortened V by 2 bases and J by 7 bases, and 8 bases separated the two germline ends. Looked up from germline, CDR1 is MNHEY and CDR2 is SVGAGI. CDR3 region: CASSYAGDEAFF. The CDR3 region has the DNA TGTGCCAGCAGTTACGCGGGGGATGAAGCTTTCTTT.

The J gene is TRBJ1-6, the V gene TRBV6-5; perhaps TRBD1 as D (5 bases). The CDR3 covers 13 residues. The V gene's germline CDR1 is MNHEY and CDR2 SVGAGI. Trimming stripped 6 bases from V and 3 bases from J, with 6 bases between. The CDR3 loop is CASRTDYNSPLHF. CDR3 in DNA: TGTGCCAGCAGGACAGACTATAATTCACCCCTCCACTTT.

The chain is built from TRBV25-1 and TRBJ1-2, with 9 nucleotides matching TRBD1. CDR1 and CDR2 from the germline V gene are MGHDK and SYGVNS. The CDR3 covers 13 residues. J lost 6 bases, V lost 6 bases, and 5 bases had no gene match. The CDR3 protein is CASRGQGRDGYTF. In DNA form, the CDR3 reads TGTGCCAGCAGAGGACAGGGGAGGGATGGCTACACCTTC.

This clone was seen only once. The chain links TRBV2 to TRBJ1-4; 8 bases line up with TRBD1. The trim removed 5 bases at V and 4 bases at J, leaving 6 bases unmatched. In germline, CDR1 is SNHLY, CDR2 FYNNEI. The CDR3 consists of 15 residues. CDR3 residues: CASSLDRAYNEKLFF. CDR3 bases: TGTGCCAGCAGTTTGGACAGGGCATATAATGAAAAACTGTTTTTT.

J is TRBJ2-2 and V is TRBV12-5; 11 nucleotides agree with TRBD2. V was pared by 1 base and J by 1 base, with 11 bases of the junction left unmatched. Germline CDR1 reads LGHNT; CDR2 reads FRNRAP. The CDR3 consists of 20 residues. CDR3 in DNA: TGTGCTAGTGGTTTGGCCAGTCGGGGACTAGCGGTCCGGAACACCGGGGAGCTGTTTTTT. It encodes CASGLASRGLAVRNTGELFF.

The V gene is TRBV25-1, the J gene TRBJ2-1, with D possibly TRBD1 on 5 matching bases. Germline CDR1 reads MGHDK; CDR2 reads SYGVNS. Trimming cost V 4 bases and J 6 bases, with 13 bases left between them. The CDR3 loop spans 14 amino acids. CDR3 amino acids: CASSGAGNVNEQFF. CDR3 bases: TGTGCCAGCAGTGGGGCAGGGAACGTCAATGAGCAGTTCTTC. Filled out from reference TRBV25-1 and TRBJ2-1, the complete variable domain reads EADIYQTPRYLVIGTGKKITLECSQTMGHDKMYWYQQDPGMELHLIHYSYGVNSTEKGDLSSESTVSRIRTEHFPLTLESARPSHTSQYLCASSGAGNVNEQFFGPGTRLTVL.

The V call is TRBV28, the J call TRBJ1-2; D is uncertain. Deletions cut 1 base from V and 3 bases from J, with 3 bases between. Germline V gene lookup returns CDR1 MDHEN and CDR2 SYDVKM. This CDR3 contains 12 residues. The chain's CDR3 is CASSLYDYGYTF. Written as DNA, the CDR3 is TGTGCCAGCAGTTTATATGACTATGGCTACACCTTC.

The rearrangement uses TRBV19 and TRBJ1-5; 7 nucleotides match TRBD1. V dropped 3 bases and J dropped 7; count of bases not matched to a gene: 9. In germline, CDR1 is LNHDA, CDR2 SQIVND (reference sequence). This CDR3 is built from 15 residues. CDR3 sequence: CASSIPQGTGQPQHF. The CDR3 bases are TGTGCCAGTAGTATCCCACAGGGGACGGGACAGCCCCAGCATTTT. Filled out from reference TRBV19 and TRBJ1-5, the complete variable domain reads DGGITQSPKYLFRKEGQNVTLSCEQNLNHDAMYWYRQDPGQGLRLIYYSQIVNDFQKGDIAEGYSVSREKKESFPLTVTSAQKNPTAFYLCASSIPQGTGQPQHFGDGTRLSIL.

This chain connects TRBV7-3 to TRBJ1-6; TRBD1 aligns across 8 bases. The CDR3 length is 16 residues. The germline gives CDR1 SGHTA, CDR2 FQGTGA. V lost 1 base and J lost 7; bases outside the gene matches: 6. For the CDR3, the DNA is TGTGCCAGCAGCTTAAGCCCCGACAGGGGAAATTCACCCCTCCACTTT. Translated, it gives CASSLSPDRGNSPLHF.